This T cell receptor beta chain derives from a study of blood T cell repertoires in COVID-19. Study as a whole: Acute and convalescent COVID-19 specimens originated in the United States, Italy and Spain.

Profiling relied on immunoSEQ multiplex PCR, and the TCRdb table lists in-frame clones only, not all of them. The table includes some 160,000 clones, more than 85% detected once. V gave up 1 base and J gave up 0 bases; unmatched junction bases: 1. CDR1 and CDR2 from the germline V gene are LNHDA and SQIVND (reference sequence). This CDR3 has 15 amino acids. Enrolled during active infection, Seattle patients were then followed longitudinally. This TCR was recovered from a woman of 80 years or more with COVID-19, enrolled during active disease. Sequences were obtained from peripheral blood. The chain links TRBV19 to TRBJ2-3, with 7 bases aligning to TRBD2. The DNA for the CDR3 is TGTGCCAGTAGTATAGCAGCGGGGAGCACAGATACGCAGTATTTT. It codes for CASSIAAGSTDTQYF.